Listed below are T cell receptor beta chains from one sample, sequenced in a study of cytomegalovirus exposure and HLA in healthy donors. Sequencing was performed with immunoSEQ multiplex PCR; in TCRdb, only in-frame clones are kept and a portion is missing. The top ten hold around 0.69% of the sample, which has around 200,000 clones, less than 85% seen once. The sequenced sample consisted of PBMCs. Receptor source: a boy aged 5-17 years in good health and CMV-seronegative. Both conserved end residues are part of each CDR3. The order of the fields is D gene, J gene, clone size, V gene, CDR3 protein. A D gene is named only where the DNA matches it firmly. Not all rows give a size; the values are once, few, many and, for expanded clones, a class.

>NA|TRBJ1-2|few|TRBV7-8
CASSLGELRGNYGYTF
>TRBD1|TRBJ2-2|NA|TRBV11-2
CASSSTHPGTGFNTGELFF
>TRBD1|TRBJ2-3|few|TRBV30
CAWDWTGGSDTQYF
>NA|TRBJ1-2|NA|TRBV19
CASRKVGLYGYTF
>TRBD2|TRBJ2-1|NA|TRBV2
CASSEAGLAGGSSYNEQFF
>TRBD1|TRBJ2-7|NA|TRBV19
CASSTDRSAMWEQYF
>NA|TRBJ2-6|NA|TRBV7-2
CASSLATGPSGANVLTF
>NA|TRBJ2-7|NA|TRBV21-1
CASSAPHKRSSYEQYF
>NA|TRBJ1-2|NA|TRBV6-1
CASTRGREDNYGYTF
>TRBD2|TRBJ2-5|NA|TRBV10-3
CASLAGGQETQYF
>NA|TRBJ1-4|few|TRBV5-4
CASSLGRTGEKLFF
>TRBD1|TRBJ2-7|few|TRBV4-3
CASSHLRQGPYEQYF
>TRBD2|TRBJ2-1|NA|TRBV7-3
CASSPLGSGGSGEQFF
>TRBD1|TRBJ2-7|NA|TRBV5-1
CASSFIDRDEQYF
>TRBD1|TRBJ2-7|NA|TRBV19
CASSIGQGAAGGQYF
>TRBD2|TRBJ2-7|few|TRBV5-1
CASSSSGGPRSYEQYF
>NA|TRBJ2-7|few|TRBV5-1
CASSLGGVYEQYF
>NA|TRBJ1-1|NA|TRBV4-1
CASSQQGQAFF
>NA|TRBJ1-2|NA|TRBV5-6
CASSLVARQDGYTF
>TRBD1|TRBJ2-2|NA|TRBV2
CASSRQGDTGELFF
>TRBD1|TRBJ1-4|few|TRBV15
CATSRGTGGYEKLFF
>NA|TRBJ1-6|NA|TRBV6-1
CASATENSYNSPLHF
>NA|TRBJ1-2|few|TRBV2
CASSDKVTANYGYTF
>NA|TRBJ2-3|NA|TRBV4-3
CASSPPWRVSTDTQYF
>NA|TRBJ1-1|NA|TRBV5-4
CASSKGEGNTEAFF
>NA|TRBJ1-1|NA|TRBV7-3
CASSLGQMNTEAFF
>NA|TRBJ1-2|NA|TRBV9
CASSVVWDSGYTF
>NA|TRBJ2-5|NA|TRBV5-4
CASSLMTGVGTQYF
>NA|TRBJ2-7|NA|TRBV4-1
CASSQGLGQGPYEQYF
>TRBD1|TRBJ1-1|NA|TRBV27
CASSLYPDRGPTEAFF
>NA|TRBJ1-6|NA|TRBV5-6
CASSPLARDNSPLHF
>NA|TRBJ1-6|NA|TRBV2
CASRSPGLRINSPLHF
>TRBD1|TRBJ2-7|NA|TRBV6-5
CASSYGQGRSYEQYF
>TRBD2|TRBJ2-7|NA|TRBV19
CASSIVSSGSYEQYF
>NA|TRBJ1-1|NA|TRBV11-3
CASSWQVNTEAFF
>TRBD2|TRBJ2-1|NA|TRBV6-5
CASSFLTSGGNNEQFF
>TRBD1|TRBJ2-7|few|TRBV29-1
CSITLSGGEQYF
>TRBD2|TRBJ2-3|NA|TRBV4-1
CASSPLAGGGTDTQYF
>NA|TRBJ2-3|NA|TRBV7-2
CASSTRDTQYF
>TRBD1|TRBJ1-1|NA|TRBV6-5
CASRSTGDMNTEAFF
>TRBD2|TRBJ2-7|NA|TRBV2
CASRPGLAGEQYF
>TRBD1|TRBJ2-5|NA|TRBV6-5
CASTRDRGRGGTQYF
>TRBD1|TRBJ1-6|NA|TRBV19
CASSRQGALASPLHF
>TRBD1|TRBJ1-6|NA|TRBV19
CASRLGGGLNSPLHF
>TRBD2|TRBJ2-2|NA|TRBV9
CASSAPLTSGRANTGELFF
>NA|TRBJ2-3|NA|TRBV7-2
CASSLEARVMDTQYF
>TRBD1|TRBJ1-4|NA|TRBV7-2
CASSSQGGVGEKLFF
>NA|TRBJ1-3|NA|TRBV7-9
CASSFRGAGNTIYF